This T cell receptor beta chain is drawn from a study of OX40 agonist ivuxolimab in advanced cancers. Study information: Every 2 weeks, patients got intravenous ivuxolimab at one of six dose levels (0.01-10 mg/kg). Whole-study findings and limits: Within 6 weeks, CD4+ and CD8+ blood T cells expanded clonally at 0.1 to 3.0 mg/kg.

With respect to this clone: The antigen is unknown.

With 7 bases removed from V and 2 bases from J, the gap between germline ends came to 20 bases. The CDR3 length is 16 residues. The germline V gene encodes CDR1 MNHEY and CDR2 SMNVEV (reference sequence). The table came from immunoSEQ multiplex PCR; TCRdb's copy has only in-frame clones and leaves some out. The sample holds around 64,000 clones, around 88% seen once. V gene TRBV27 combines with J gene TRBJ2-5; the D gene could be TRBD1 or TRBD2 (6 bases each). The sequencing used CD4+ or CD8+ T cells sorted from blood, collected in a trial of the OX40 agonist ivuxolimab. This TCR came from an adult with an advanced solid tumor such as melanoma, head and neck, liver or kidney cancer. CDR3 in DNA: TGTGCCAGCAAACTGACCGGGGGCCTGATACAAGAGACCCAGTACTTC. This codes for CASKLTGGLIQETQYF.